The rows below give T cell receptor beta chains drawn from one sample of a study of T cell therapy after organ transplantation. Using immunoSEQ multiplex PCR, the repertoire was profiled, and TCRdb retains in-frame clones only, with some absent. The sample holds about 20,000 clones, over 80% seen once. Antigens for these TCRs are unknown. The input for sequencing was CD8+ T cells from blood, taken after autologous CMV-specific T cell therapy. The receptors here all came from a human patient who had received a solid organ transplant and had CMV disease. The T cells may come from the graft donor. The CDR3 runs from the conserved cysteine through the conserved F or W. The D gene is left open where the match is weak. The size entry is marked missing in some rows and otherwise reads once, few, many or a size class.

d_gene: -; j_gene: TRBJ1-1; abundance: -; v_gene: TRBV30; CDR3nt: TGTGCCTGGAGGTTGGACACCATGAACACTGAAGCTTTCTTT; CDR3aa: CAWRLDTMNTEAFF
d_gene: TRBD2; j_gene: TRBJ2-7; abundance: once; v_gene: TRBV18; CDR3nt: TGTGCCAGCTCACCTCCGGGACTAGCGGGAGGGCTCCCCGGGAACGAGCAGTACTTC; CDR3aa: CASSPPGLAGGLPGNEQYF
d_gene: -; j_gene: TRBJ2-7; abundance: -; v_gene: TRBV6-4; CDR3nt: TGTGCCAGCAGAGAAAGTCCCTCCCAGGGGCAGGCCTACGAGCAGTACTTC; CDR3aa: CASRESPSQGQAYEQYF
d_gene: TRBD2; j_gene: TRBJ2-3; abundance: once; v_gene: TRBV6-5; CDR3nt: TGTGCCAGCGCGGGGGCAGATACGCAGTATTTT; CDR3aa: CASAGADTQYF
d_gene: -; j_gene: TRBJ2-6; abundance: few; v_gene: TRBV4-3; CDR3nt: TGCGCCAGCAGCCAAGATCGGAGCTCTGGGGCCAACGTCCTGACTTTC; CDR3aa: CASSQDRSSGANVLTF
d_gene: TRBD2; j_gene: TRBJ2-7; abundance: -; v_gene: TRBV28; CDR3nt: TGTGCCAGCCACGGGGGGTTTTTGTACGAGCAGTACTTC; CDR3aa: CASHGGFLYEQYF
d_gene: -; j_gene: TRBJ2-1; abundance: -; v_gene: TRBV2; CDR3nt: TGTGCCAGCAGTGAAGGGGCTTACGTCGATGAGCAGTTCTTC; CDR3aa: CASSEGAYVDEQFF
d_gene: -; j_gene: TRBJ1-4; abundance: -; v_gene: TRBV15; CDR3nt: TGTGCCACCAGCACTTACGACCCGATGGGTAATGAAAAACTGTTTTTT; CDR3aa: CATSTYDPMGNEKLFF
d_gene: -; j_gene: TRBJ2-7; abundance: medium-sized; v_gene: TRBV9; CDR3nt: TGTGCCAGCAGCGACGGCCGGGCGGTCACATCCTACGAGCAGTACTTC; CDR3aa: CASSDGRAVTSYEQYF
d_gene: TRBD2; j_gene: TRBJ2-7; abundance: -; v_gene: TRBV9; CDR3nt: TGTGCCAGCAGCAACCCTAGCGGCAGCTCCTACGAGCAGTACTTC; CDR3aa: CASSNPSGSSYEQYF
d_gene: TRBD2; j_gene: TRBJ2-1; abundance: -; v_gene: TRBV19; CDR3nt: TGTGCCAGTAGTATAGATCTAGCGGGAGGGATGTACAATGAGCAGTTCTTC; CDR3aa: CASSIDLAGGMYNEQFF
d_gene: -; j_gene: TRBJ1-4; abundance: -; v_gene: TRBV25-1; CDR3nt: TGTGCCAGCAGTGAATACAGGGAATCCGGAAAACTGTTTTTT; CDR3aa: CASSEYRESGKLFF
d_gene: -; j_gene: TRBJ2-7; abundance: -; v_gene: TRBV27; CDR3nt: TGTGCCAGCGCCAGAGATCTTGGTCCCACCTACGAGCAGTACTTC; CDR3aa: CASARDLGPTYEQYF
d_gene: -; j_gene: TRBJ1-4; abundance: medium-sized; v_gene: TRBV28; CDR3nt: TGTGCCAGCAGTTTTGGGGGGATGGGGAAACTGTTTTTT; CDR3aa: CASSFGGMGKLFF
d_gene: -; j_gene: TRBJ2-7; abundance: -; v_gene: TRBV11-2; CDR3nt: TGTGCCAGCAGCTTTTTCGGGCAGGATGCATCCTACGAGCAGTACTTC; CDR3aa: CASSFFGQDASYEQYF
d_gene: -; j_gene: TRBJ1-2; abundance: -; v_gene: TRBV7-9; CDR3nt: TGTGCCAGCAGCTTAGGACAGCGCGGGACGGACCCCTATGGCTACACCTTC; CDR3aa: CASSLGQRGTDPYGYTF
d_gene: TRBD1; j_gene: TRBJ1-1; abundance: -; v_gene: TRBV28; CDR3nt: TGTGCCAGCAGTTTAGCAGGGGGTTTCGCTGAAGCTTTCTTT; CDR3aa: CASSLAGGFAEAFF
d_gene: -; j_gene: TRBJ1-2; abundance: -; v_gene: TRBV6-4; CDR3nt: TGTGCCAGCAGCCCAGGGGAGACAAGAAACTATGGCTACACCTTC; CDR3aa: CASSPGETRNYGYTF
d_gene: -; j_gene: TRBJ1-1; abundance: -; v_gene: TRBV6-5; CDR3nt: TGTGCCAGCAGTTACTCTGGGGCGAACACTGAAGCTTTCTTT; CDR3aa: CASSYSGANTEAFF
d_gene: -; j_gene: TRBJ1-1; abundance: few; v_gene: TRBV30; CDR3nt: TGTGCCTGGACGGACTTGACTGAAGCTTTCTTT; CDR3aa: CAWTDLTEAFF
d_gene: TRBD1; j_gene: TRBJ2-7; abundance: once; v_gene: TRBV19; CDR3nt: TGTGCCAGTAGTAAGCCGGGACAGGGGGCGCCTGAGCAGTACTTC; CDR3aa: CASSKPGQGAPEQYF
d_gene: TRBD1; j_gene: TRBJ2-6; abundance: -; v_gene: TRBV4-1; CDR3nt: TGCGCCAGCAGCCCCTCGGGACAGGTAAACTCTGGGGCCAACGTCCTGACTTTC; CDR3aa: CASSPSGQVNSGANVLTF
d_gene: -; j_gene: TRBJ1-5; abundance: -; v_gene: TRBV6-4; CDR3nt: TGTGCCAGCAGTCTGGACGGATACAATCAGCCCCAGCATTTT; CDR3aa: CASSLDGYNQPQHF
d_gene: -; j_gene: TRBJ2-7; abundance: medium-sized; v_gene: TRBV2; CDR3nt: TGTGCCAGCGGGAACAGAGAATACGAGCAGTACTTC; CDR3aa: CASGNREYEQYF
d_gene: -; j_gene: TRBJ2-1; abundance: -; v_gene: TRBV7-9; CDR3nt: TGTGCCAGCAGCTTGTGGTCGGAGTCGAATGAGCAGTTCTTC; CDR3aa: CASSLWSESNEQFF
d_gene: -; j_gene: TRBJ1-1; abundance: -; v_gene: TRBV21-1; CDR3nt: TGTGCCAGCAGCAACCTCGAGGGACGGACTGAAGCTTTCTTT; CDR3aa: CASSNLEGRTEAFF
d_gene: -; j_gene: TRBJ2-7; abundance: -; v_gene: TRBV27; CDR3nt: TGTGCCAGCAGCACTGGCGGCGAGCAGTACTTC; CDR3aa: CASSTGGEQYF
d_gene: TRBD1; j_gene: TRBJ2-2; abundance: -; v_gene: TRBV11-2; CDR3nt: TGTGCCAGCAGCTCGGGACAGTACTACACCGGGGAGCTGTTTTTT; CDR3aa: CASSSGQYYTGELFF
d_gene: TRBD2; j_gene: TRBJ2-7; abundance: -; v_gene: TRBV7-6; CDR3nt: TGTGCCAGCAGCTCCGGACTAGCGGGAGTCTACGAGCAGTACTTC; CDR3aa: CASSSGLAGVYEQYF
d_gene: -; j_gene: TRBJ2-7; abundance: once; v_gene: TRBV6-5; CDR3nt: TGTGCCGTAACAGTCGATTCCTACGAGCAGTACTTC; CDR3aa: CAVTVDSYEQYF
d_gene: TRBD2; j_gene: TRBJ2-7; abundance: -; v_gene: TRBV27; CDR3nt: TGTGCCAGCGGACTAGGAAGCTACGAGCAGTACTTC; CDR3aa: CASGLGSYEQYF
d_gene: TRBD2; j_gene: TRBJ2-2; abundance: -; v_gene: TRBV5-6; CDR3nt: TGTGCCAGCAGCCGGACACTTAGCGGGAGGGCCGGGGGGCTGTTTTTT; CDR3aa: CASSRTLSGRAGGLFF
d_gene: -; j_gene: TRBJ1-5; abundance: large; v_gene: TRBV6-5; CDR3nt: TGTGCCAGCGGGGCGGACAGTTTCAATCAGCCCCAGCATTTT; CDR3aa: CASGADSFNQPQHF
d_gene: -; j_gene: TRBJ2-1; abundance: medium-sized; v_gene: TRBV6-1; CDR3nt: TGTGCCAGCAGTGAAGGACAACACAATGAGCAGTTCTTC; CDR3aa: CASSEGQHNEQFF
d_gene: -; j_gene: TRBJ2-2; abundance: -; v_gene: TRBV4-3; CDR3nt: TGCGCCAGCCAGACCGATACCGGGGAGCTGTTTTTT; CDR3aa: CASQTDTGELFF
d_gene: TRBD1; j_gene: TRBJ2-2; abundance: -; v_gene: TRBV9; CDR3nt: TGTGCCAGCAGCGTAGTCGGGACAGGGGATCTCGGGGAGCTGTTTTTT; CDR3aa: CASSVVGTGDLGELFF
d_gene: -; j_gene: TRBJ1-1; abundance: -; v_gene: TRBV6-4; CDR3nt: TGTGCCAGCAGTGACGGGGGGGCTGAAGCTTTCTTT; CDR3aa: CASSDGGAEAFF
d_gene: TRBD2; j_gene: TRBJ2-1; abundance: -; v_gene: TRBV9; CDR3nt: TGTGCCAGCAGCGTAGTAGCGGGAGTTGGGAATGAGCAGTTCTTC; CDR3aa: CASSVVAGVGNEQFF
d_gene: -; j_gene: TRBJ1-1; abundance: -; v_gene: TRBV2; CDR3nt: TGTGCCAGCAGTGAGTCCTGGAACACTGAAGCTTTCTTT; CDR3aa: CASSESWNTEAFF
d_gene: -; j_gene: TRBJ1-4; abundance: few; v_gene: TRBV19; CDR3nt: TGTGCCCAATCCATGGAGGGGTTGGTAGAAAAACTGTTTTTT; CDR3aa: CAQSMEGLVEKLFF
d_gene: -; j_gene: TRBJ1-1; abundance: -; v_gene: TRBV9; CDR3nt: TGTGCCAGCAATCAGGGGTCCCCAGGCACTGAAGCTTTCTTT; CDR3aa: CASNQGSPGTEAFF
d_gene: TRBD2; j_gene: TRBJ2-1; abundance: -; v_gene: TRBV30; CDR3nt: TGTGCCTGGAGTGTACTCGGGGGGGAGTTCTTC; CDR3aa: CAWSVLGGEFF
d_gene: TRBD1; j_gene: TRBJ2-5; abundance: -; v_gene: TRBV7-9; CDR3nt: TGTGCCAGCAGCCATCGACAGGGGGCGACGGAAGAGACCCAGTACTTC; CDR3aa: CASSHRQGATEETQYF
d_gene: -; j_gene: TRBJ2-7; abundance: -; v_gene: TRBV28; CDR3nt: TGTGCCAGCAGTTTAACTTCCGAGCAGTACTTC; CDR3aa: CASSLTSEQYF
d_gene: -; j_gene: TRBJ1-4; abundance: -; v_gene: TRBV6-5; CDR3nt: TGTGCCAGCAGTTACGGGGACGTTCGTGAAAAACTGTTTTTT; CDR3aa: CASSYGDVREKLFF
d_gene: -; j_gene: TRBJ2-1; abundance: -; v_gene: TRBV2; CDR3nt: TGTGCCAGCAGTGAAGAGGGGACCAAATACAATGAGCAGTTCTTC; CDR3aa: CASSEEGTKYNEQFF
d_gene: -; j_gene: TRBJ2-5; abundance: -; v_gene: TRBV5-4; CDR3nt: TGTGCCAGCAGCTCAGCCAGCGCAGAGACCCAGTACTTC; CDR3aa: CASSSASAETQYF
d_gene: -; j_gene: TRBJ1-1; abundance: -; v_gene: TRBV6-5; CDR3nt: TGTGCCAGCAGCTTTGACAGCCTGAACACTGAAGCTTTCTTT; CDR3aa: CASSFDSLNTEAFF
d_gene: -; j_gene: TRBJ2-7; abundance: once; v_gene: TRBV9; CDR3nt: TGTGCCAGCAGCGTAGCTGAAGCGACAGAGCTTCGACCCTACGAGCAGTACTTC; CDR3aa: CASSVAEATELRPYEQYF
d_gene: TRBD1; j_gene: TRBJ1-2; abundance: few; v_gene: TRBV4-3; CDR3nt: TGCGCCAGCAGCCAAGAACAGGGGTATAACTATGGCTACACCTTC; CDR3aa: CASSQEQGYNYGYTF
d_gene: -; j_gene: TRBJ2-7; abundance: -; v_gene: TRBV28; CDR3nt: TGTGCCAGCAGTTTATTACTAGCCCAGAGCGAGCAGTACTTC; CDR3aa: CASSLLLAQSEQYF
d_gene: -; j_gene: TRBJ1-1; abundance: -; v_gene: TRBV7-2; CDR3nt: TGTGCCAGCAGCTTAGCAGGGGTGGGTTTTGCTGAAGCTTTCTTT; CDR3aa: CASSLAGVGFAEAFF
d_gene: -; j_gene: TRBJ1-2; abundance: -; v_gene: TRBV7-9; CDR3nt: TGTGCCAGCAGCTTAGATGCGTCCTTAGACTACACCTTC; CDR3aa: CASSLDASLDYTF
d_gene: -; j_gene: TRBJ2-3; abundance: medium-sized; v_gene: TRBV6-4; CDR3nt: TGTGCCAGCAGTGTAAGTGGGATTTCGGATACGCAGTATTTT; CDR3aa: CASSVSGISDTQYF
d_gene: -; j_gene: TRBJ2-3; abundance: -; v_gene: TRBV27; CDR3nt: TGTGCCAGCAGTTTATCCGACGGAGCAGATACGCAGTATTTT; CDR3aa: CASSLSDGADTQYF
d_gene: TRBD1; j_gene: TRBJ2-1; abundance: -; v_gene: TRBV9; CDR3nt: TGTGCCAGCACCGCGACAGGGCATGATGAGCAGTTCTTC; CDR3aa: CASTATGHDEQFF
d_gene: TRBD1; j_gene: TRBJ2-4; abundance: -; v_gene: TRBV7-9; CDR3nt: TGTGCCAGCAGCTTTAGACAGGGGGCCAAAAACATTCAGTACTTC; CDR3aa: CASSFRQGAKNIQYF
d_gene: TRBD1; j_gene: TRBJ2-7; abundance: -; v_gene: TRBV7-9; CDR3nt: TGTGCCAGCAGCTTAGTACCGGACAGGGGCTACGAGCAGTACTTC; CDR3aa: CASSLVPDRGYEQYF
d_gene: TRBD2; j_gene: TRBJ2-3; abundance: few; v_gene: TRBV4-3; CDR3nt: TGCGCCAGCAGCCAACAGACTAGCGGGGGGGGCACAGATACGCAGTATTTT; CDR3aa: CASSQQTSGGGTDTQYF